One and the same sample provided the 26 T cell receptor beta chains below, sequenced in a study of neoadjuvant nivolumab and ipilimumab in lung cancer. Data came from immunoSEQ multiplex PCR; TCRdb stores just in-frame clones and leaves some out. The table shows 20,000 to 25,000 clones, with roughly 84% occurring only once. The sample here was peripheral blood, taken before neoadjuvant nivolumab, alone or with ipilimumab. The source of these receptors is an adult with non-small cell lung cancer.

This clone counts as medium-sized (0.01 to 0.1%). The gene calls are TRBV9 and TRBJ1-1, with TRBD1 identical over 7 bases. The CDR3 runs to 15 residues. Trimming removed 5 bases from V and 5 bases from J; junction bases left unmatched: 12. Germline V gene data show CDR1 as SGDLS and CDR2 as YYNGEE. The DNA of the CDR3 is TGTGCCAGCAGTTCTCCGGAGACAGGGCGGACTGAAGCTTTCTTT. It is translated as CASSSPETGRTEAFF.

The chain has TRBV11-3 and TRBJ2-7; D uncertain. With 5 bases removed from V and 1 base from J, the gap between germline ends came to 3 bases. This CDR3 is built from 11 residues. The germline V gene encodes CDR1 SGHNT and CDR2 YENEEA. In DNA form, the CDR3 reads TGTGCCAGCAGCGTATCCTACGAGCAGTACTTC. Residues: CASSVSYEQYF.

The V and J genes are TRBV7-2 and TRBJ1-1, with D perhaps TRBD1 (5 bases). The germline V and J ends were trimmed by 3 bases and 5 bases, with 13 bases remaining between them. Germline assignment: CDR1 SGHTA and CDR2 FQGNSA. The CDR3 runs 14 residues. CDR3 protein: CASSFTPGATEAFF. CDR3 nucleotides: TGTGCCAGCAGCTTTACTCCCGGGGCAACTGAAGCTTTCTTT.

This clone was counted a single time. The chain couples TRBV11-3 to TRBJ2-7; 7 nucleotides align to TRBD1. The germline V gene encodes CDR1 SGHNT and CDR2 YENEEA. The CDR3 has 16 residues. V was clipped by 0 bases and J by 0 bases; unmatched bases: 5. The CDR3, as DNA: TGTGCCAGCAGCTTAGATTGGACAGGCGGCTCCTACGAGCAGTACTTC. It specifies CASSLDWTGGSYEQYF.

The rearrangement links TRBV30 to TRBJ1-4; D call uncertain. The V end lost 1 base, the J end lost 3 bases, and 6 bases lay between the germline ends. Germline CDR1 GTSNPN, CDR2 SVGIG (reference sequence). CDR3 length equals 13 residues. This CDR3 is CAWSGVANEKLFF. CDR3 in DNA: TGTGCCTGGAGTGGGGTTGCTAATGAAAAACTGTTTTTT. The full variable domain, its missing parts supplied by reference TRBV30 and TRBJ1-4, is SQTIHQWPATLVQPVGSPLSLECTVEGTSNPNLYWYRQAAGRGLQLLFYSVGIGQISSEVPQNLSASRPQDRQFILSSKKLLLSDSGFYLCAWSGVANEKLFFGSGTQLSVL.

By proportion, this clone is medium-sized. The gene calls are TRBV5-1 and TRBJ2-2, with TRBD2 matching 9 bases. The trim removed 0 bases at V and 6 bases at J, leaving 3 bases unmatched. Germline CDR1 and CDR2: SGHRS and YFSETQ. The CDR3 length is 15 residues. DNA of the CDR3: TGCGCCAGCAGCTTGGCGCTAGCGGGACCCGGGGAGCTGTTTTTT. Its protein is CASSLALAGPGELFF. The variable domain in full, completed from reference TRBV5-1 and TRBJ2-2, reads KAGVTQTPRYLIKTRGQQVTLSCSPISGHRSVSWYQQTPGQGLQFLFEYFSETQRNKGNFPGRFSGRQFSNSRSEMNVSTLELGDSALYLCASSLALAGPGELFFGEGSRLTVL.

This clone was detected only a few times. The rearrangement joins TRBV9 to TRBJ2-3; possibly TRBD2 for D (6 bases). Germline V CDR1 and CDR2: SGDLS, YYNGEE. V was clipped by 2 bases and J by 5 bases, with 21 bases between them. The CDR3 sequence is 17 residues long. In nucleotides, the CDR3 is TGTGCCAGCAGCGTCCTCCCTCGGATCTGGGGGGAAGATACGCAGTATTTT. Residues: CASSVLPRIWGEDTQYF.

As regards this clone: Mismatch with germline at one junction end may stem from a read error. The V call is TRBV4-2, the J call TRBJ2-3; 8 positions agree with TRBD2. The CDR3 contains 16 residues. Germline lookup yields CDR1 LGHNA and CDR2 YNFKEQ. CDR3 nucleotide sequence: TGTGCCAGCAGCAAAGATTTTAGGCGGGAGGAAGATACGCAGTATTTT. Amino acid sequence: CASSKDFRREEDTQYF.

This clone was seen more than once but under ten times. The V call is TRBV2, the J call TRBJ1-5, with D hard to call. Between the trimmed V and J ends, which lost 5 bases and 0 bases, there was a span of 11 bases. This CDR3 spans 15 amino acids. CDR1 is SNHLY, CDR2 FYNNEI, per germline. The CDR3, as DNA: TGTGCCAGCAGTCGCGAACCATATAGCAATCAGCCCCAGCATTTT. This gives the protein CASSREPYSNQPQHF.

The chain recombines TRBV2 with TRBJ2-1, with no clear D. V lost 2 bases and J 4 bases, leaving 6 bases between the germline ends. CDR1 is SNHLY, CDR2 FYNNEI, per germline. This CDR3 has 13 residues. DNA of the CDR3: TGTGCCAGCAGTGAAACGGCATACAATGAGCAGTTCTTC. Encoded protein: CASSETAYNEQFF.

The chain couples TRBV30 to TRBJ1-1; D possibly corresponds to TRBD1 (5 bases). The CDR3 contains 14 residues. Germline V gene sequence: CDR1 GTSNPN, CDR2 SVGIG (reference sequence). V lost 3 bases to trimming and J lost 1 base, with 12 bases between them. This CDR3 is CAWSWGGGNTEAFF. The CDR3 region has the DNA TGTGCCTGGAGCTGGGGCGGCGGGAACACTGAAGCTTTCTTT.

The rearrangement uses TRBV6-6 and TRBJ1-4, with 7 bases matching TRBD1. J gave up 11 bases and V 10 bases, and 10 bases lay outside the gene matches. The CDR3 length is 12 residues. Germline loops: CDR1 MNHNY, CDR2 SVGAGI (reference sequence). CDR3 sequence reads: CAISPQGNKLFF. The CDR3 DNA sequence: TGTGCCATTTCGCCACAGGGGAATAAACTGTTTTTT.

V is TRBV11-2 and J is TRBJ2-3; 10 nucleotides match TRBD2. There are 16 residues in the CDR3. J lost 1 base, V lost 5 bases, and 6 bases had no gene match. Germline V gene lookup returns CDR1 SGHAT and CDR2 FQNNGV. The DNA of the CDR3 is TGTGCCAGCAGCCGTTCTCTAGCGGGAGGCACAGATACGCAGTATTTT. This sequence encodes CASSRSLAGGTDTQYF.

The count of this clone is one. The rearrangement uses TRBV4-2 and TRBJ2-5, with 7 bases fitting TRBD1. The CDR3 sequence is 17 residues long. Germline CDR1 LGHNA, CDR2 YNFKEQ. Germline trimming cut 4 bases from V and 10 bases from J; bases unmatched to any gene: 21. The CDR3 DNA sequence: TGTGCCAGCAGCCTCAACACCGGACAGGAAACGTCAGGGGGCCAGTACTTC. Amino acids: CASSLNTGQETSGGQYF.

This clone was observed a handful of times. CDR3 nucleotide sequence: TGTGCCAGCATGCGGGACAATGAGCAGTTCTTC. Translating gives CASMRDNEQFF. The J gene is TRBJ2-1, the V gene TRBV6-5; tentatively, D is TRBD2 (5 bases). The germline V gene has CDR1 MNHEY and CDR2 SVGAGI. Trimming cost V 7 bases and J 5 bases, with 6 bases left between them. This CDR3 spans 11 amino acids.

Concerning this clone: Other DNA sequences in this sample translate to the same CDR3. The chain couples TRBV29-1 to TRBJ2-3; TRBD1 aligns across 8 bases. Germline V lookup: CDR1 SQVTM, CDR2 ANQGSEA. The V segment lost 5 bases and the J segment 3 bases; nucleotides outside the gene matches: 10. The CDR3 spans 15 residues. The chain's CDR3 is CSVSRQGIVTDTQYF. For the CDR3, the DNA is TGCAGCGTTTCCCGACAGGGGATAGTAACAGATACGCAGTATTTT.

This clone occurred a few times. This chain uses TRBV15 with TRBJ1-1, with a tentative D call TRBD1 (5 bases). The V end lost 0 bases, the J end lost 0 bases, and 11 bases lay between the germline ends. Germline CDR1 reads LNHNV; CDR2 reads YYDKDF (reference sequence). The length of the CDR3 is 16 residues. CDR3 sequence reads: CATSRDLGTVNTEAFF. The CDR3 DNA is TGTGCCACCAGCAGAGATCTGGGGACGGTGAACACTGAAGCTTTCTTT.

With regard to this clone: One junction end disagrees with the germline gene, perhaps due to a read error. In DNA form, the CDR3 reads TGTGCTAGCACCCATAGGAGGGGAGAGACCCAGTACTTC. Amino acids: CASTHRRGETQYF. The chain uses TRBV7-7 and TRBJ2-5; possibly TRBD2 for D (6 bases). The V gene's germline CDR1 is SSHAT and CDR2 FNYEAQ (reference sequence). The length of the CDR3 is 13 residues.

The chain has TRBV9 and TRBJ2-7, with 10 bases identical to TRBD2. J was trimmed by 9 bases and V by 3 bases; bases with no gene match: 12. The germline CDR1 and CDR2 sequences are SGDLS and YYNGEE. There are 15 residues in the CDR3. Written as DNA, the CDR3 is TGTGCCAGCAGCGGTGCCGGGACTAGCGTAAGTGGGCAGTACTTC. Its protein product is CASSGAGTSVSGQYF.

This clone was seen a handful of times. V usage is TRBV9 and J usage is TRBJ2-3; TRBD2 matches 9 bases. After removal of 0 bases from V and 0 bases from J, the junction contained 5 bases not matched to a gene. This CDR3 contains 17 residues. In germline, CDR1 is SGDLS, CDR2 YYNGEE. The CDR3 DNA reads TGTGCCAGCAGCGTAGACAGCGGGAGGTCTAGCACAGATACGCAGTATTTT. Translated, it gives CASSVDSGRSSTDTQYF.

The J gene is TRBJ1-2, the V gene TRBV30, with D maybe TRBD1 (5 bases). CDR1 is GTSNPN and CDR2 is SVGIG in the germline V gene (reference sequence). The CDR3 runs to 17 residues. Trimming took off 7 bases at V and 4 bases at J, with 28 bases between the two ends. CDR3 DNA sequence: TGTGCCTCGATAATCGTGGGGCCCCGTCTCGATTCCTATGGCTACACCTTC. This codes for CASIIVGPRLDSYGYTF.

The gene calls are TRBV7-3 and TRBJ1-2; 7 nucleotides align to TRBD1. Germline V gene lookup returns CDR1 SGHTA and CDR2 FQGTGA. V lost 5 bases to trimming and J lost 4 bases; unmatched junction nucleotides: 16. This CDR3 is built from 17 residues. Here the CDR3 DNA reads TGTGCCAGCAGCGAAAACGCCGGGACAGAAAAGTTCTATGGCTACACCTTC. Protein product: CASSENAGTEKFYGYTF. Combining the CDR3 with reference TRBV7-3 and TRBJ1-2 gives the whole variable domain GAGVSQTPSNKVTEKGKYVELRCDPISGHTALYWYRQSLGQGPEFLIYFQGTGAADDSGLPNDRFFAVRPEGSVSTLKIQRTERGDSAVYLCASSENAGTEKFYGYTFGSGTRLTVV.

The chain couples TRBV19 to TRBJ2-1; the D gene is possibly TRBD2 (6 bases). This CDR3 spans 13 amino acids. Trimming took 5 bases from V and 4 from J, leaving 9 bases between them. CDR1 LNHDA and CDR2 SQIVND come from the germline V gene (reference sequence). This CDR3 reads CASSGGSYNEQFF. In DNA form, the CDR3 reads TGTGCCAGTAGTGGGGGGAGTTACAATGAGCAGTTCTTC.

Written as DNA, the CDR3 is TGCGCCAGCAGCTTACGGTTCGCCGGCTACAATGAGCAGTTCTTC. Translated: CASSLRFAGYNEQFF. The V gene is TRBV5-1, the J gene TRBJ2-1; no clear D. In germline, CDR1 is SGHRS, CDR2 YFSETQ. V gave up 2 bases and J gave up 3 bases, with 12 bases separating them. CDR3 length: 15 residues.

The rearrangement joins TRBV18 to TRBJ1-5; tentatively, D is TRBD1 (6 bases). V lost 0 bases and J 2 bases, leaving 14 bases between the germline ends. CDR3 length: 17 residues. Germline CDR1 reads KGHSH; CDR2 reads LQKENI. The CDR3 nucleotides are TGTGCCAGCTCACCACCGTTGGGAGGGGGGGGCAATCAGCCCCAGCATTTT. It specifies CASSPPLGGGGNQPQHF.

This rearrangement joins TRBV6-1 to TRBJ1-2; 7 positions match TRBD1. Germline CDR1 is MNHNS and CDR2 is SASEGT. V lost 6 bases, J lost 3 bases, and 7 bases stayed unmatched. The CDR3 runs 14 residues. The CDR3 sequence: CASRTSTGDYGYTF. The DNA for the CDR3 is TGTGCCAGCAGGACTTCTACAGGGGACTATGGCTACACCTTC.